This is a list of T cell receptor beta chains from one sample in a study of CD8+ T cells in alopecia areata. The repertoire was sequenced with immunoSEQ multiplex PCR; TCRdb's copy has only in-frame clones and lacks some. Of some 130,000 clones listed, around 50% are singletons. The sequencing used CD8+ T cells sorted from blood, collected at week 4, from a patient treated with tofacitinib. The origin of the receptors is a human donor with alopecia areata. Both conserved end residues are part of each CDR3. D genes are given only for firm matches. Expanded clones are given a class, and other clones once, few, many or no size at all.

TRBJ2-7	-	TRBV4-3	-	TGCGCCAGCAGCCAAGCCGCGTGGGATAGCTCCTACGAGCAGTACTTC	CASSQAAWDSSYEQYF
TRBJ1-2	TRBD1	TRBV27	-	TGTGCCAGCAGTCACCGAACAGGACAGGGTTTTGTCACCTTC	CASSHRTGQGFVTF
TRBJ2-1	-	TRBV2	-	TGTGCCAGCCGCCCGGGAACCTCCTACAATGAGCAGTTCTTC	CASRPGTSYNEQFF
TRBJ2-2	-	TRBV7-2	few	TGTGCCAGCAGCCTTATGGGCCCTTGGGCACCTAACACCGGGGAGCTGTTTTTT	CASSLMGPWAPNTGELFF
TRBJ2-7	-	TRBV30	-	TGTGCCTCCAACTTAGACGGCTACGAGCAGTACTTC	CASNLDGYEQYF
TRBJ2-3	-	TRBV29-1	-	TGCAGCGTTCACCGACTAGAAGTCCTGTATTTT	CSVHRLEVLYF
TRBJ1-3	TRBD1	TRBV4-2	few	TGTGCCAGCAGCCAAGGAACAGGGGCGGAGGGAAACACCATATATTTT	CASSQGTGAEGNTIYF
TRBJ2-1	-	TRBV9	-	TGTGCCAGCAGCGTAGTGGGGGACAATGAGCAGTTCTTC	CASSVVGDNEQFF
TRBJ2-5	-	TRBV25-1	-	TGTGCCAGCAGTGTCGAGGGGGAGACCCAGTACTTC	CASSVEGETQYF
TRBJ1-5	TRBD1	TRBV5-6	-	TGTGCCAGCAGCTTGACGCGGAACAGGGGGCTAGGGGGCAATCAGCCCCAGCATTTT	CASSLTRNRGLGGNQPQHF
TRBJ2-1	TRBD2	TRBV6-5	-	TGTGCCAGCAGCTCACTAGCGGGGGCTTACAATGAGCAGTTCTTC	CASSSLAGAYNEQFF
TRBJ1-2	TRBD1	TRBV27	-	TGTGCCAGCAGTTTACAGGGGGCTAACTATGGCTACACCTTC	CASSLQGANYGYTF
TRBJ2-2	-	TRBV4-1	-	TGCGCCAGCAGCCAAGATGTGACCGGGGAGCTGTTTTTT	CASSQDVTGELFF
TRBJ2-7	-	TRBV9	-	TGTGCCAGCAGCGTTTCGGACAGATTCTACGAGCAGTACTTC	CASSVSDRFYEQYF
TRBJ2-7	-	TRBV29-1	-	TGCAGCGTTGATAGCGGGACAGCCTACGAGCAGTACTTC	CSVDSGTAYEQYF
TRBJ2-6	-	TRBV5-6	few	TGTGCCAGCAGTAGGTGGGGTCTCGGGGCCAACGTCCTGACTTTC	CASSRWGLGANVLTF
TRBJ2-1	-	TRBV5-6	-	TGTGCCAGCAGCTTCCCGGAGGTAGCCTACAATGAGCAGTTCTTC	CASSFPEVAYNEQFF
TRBJ1-1	-	TRBV27	-	TGTGCCAGCAGTCAGCGGGGCGCCACTGAAGCTTTCTTT	CASSQRGATEAFF
TRBJ2-3	-	TRBV10-3	-	TGTGCCATCAGCAATCCCGGGGATACGCAGTATTTT	CAISNPGDTQYF
TRBJ2-7	TRBD1	TRBV30	-	TGTGCCTGGAACAGGGGGTACGAGCAGTACTTC	CAWNRGYEQYF
TRBJ2-5	TRBD1	TRBV5-6	-	TGTGCCAGCAGGGGCCGGGACAGGGTTCGGAAGACCCAGTACTTC	CASRGRDRVRKTQYF
TRBJ1-1	-	TRBV29-1	-	TGCAGCGTTGACCCCATGAACACTGAAGCTTTCTTT	CSVDPMNTEAFF